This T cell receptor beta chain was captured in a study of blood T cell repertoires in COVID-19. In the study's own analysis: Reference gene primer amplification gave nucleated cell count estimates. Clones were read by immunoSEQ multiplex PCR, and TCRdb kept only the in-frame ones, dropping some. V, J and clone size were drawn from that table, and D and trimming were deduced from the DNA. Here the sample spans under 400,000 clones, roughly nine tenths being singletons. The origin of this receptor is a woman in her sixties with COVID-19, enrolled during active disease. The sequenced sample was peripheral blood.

CDR3 sequence reads: CASSLGGGLDKNIQYF. The CDR3 coding sequence is TGTGCCAGCAGCTTAGGAGGGGGCTTGGACAAAAACATTCAGTACTTC. This chain joins TRBV7-3 and TRBJ2-4; D perhaps matches TRBD1 (7 bases). Germline CDR1 reads SGHTA; CDR2 reads FQGTGA. The germline V and J ends were trimmed by 2 bases and 3 bases, with 14 bases remaining between them. The CDR3 consists of 16 residues.